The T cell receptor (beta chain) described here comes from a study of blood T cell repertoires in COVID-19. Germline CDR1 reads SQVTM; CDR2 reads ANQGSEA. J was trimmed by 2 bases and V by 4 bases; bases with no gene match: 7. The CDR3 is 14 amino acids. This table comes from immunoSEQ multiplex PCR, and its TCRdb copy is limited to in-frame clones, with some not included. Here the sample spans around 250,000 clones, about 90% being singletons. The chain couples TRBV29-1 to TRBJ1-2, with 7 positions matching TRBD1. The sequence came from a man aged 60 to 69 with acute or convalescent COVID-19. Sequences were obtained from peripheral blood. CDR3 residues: CSVARDRGNYGYTF. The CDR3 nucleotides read TGCAGCGTTGCCCGGGACAGAGGAAACTATGGCTACACCTTC.